The 27 T cell receptor beta chains in this list originate from one sample, sequenced in a study of response to subunit inactivated influenza vaccine. Via MiXCR, TCRdb re-called the RT-PCR reads, giving one row per CDR3 protein. Among about 520,000 distinct CDR3 sequences listed, 25% were seen once. This sample comprised CD4+ T cells sorted from PBMCs, obtained roughly 5 days after vaccination. The receptors were sampled from a man in his fifties who received an inactivated influenza vaccine.

This chain uses TRBV20-1 with TRBJ2-1; 7 bases are a match to TRBD1. The CDR3 runs 14 residues. CDR1 and CDR2 from the germline V gene are DFQATT and SNEGSKA (reference sequence). With 8 bases clipped from V and 1 base from J, the junction kept 8 bases outside the gene matches. The DNA of the CDR3 is TGCAGTTCCTATGGCAGGGGGTCCTACAATGAGCAGTTCTTC. This gives the protein CSSYGRGSYNEQFF.

This clonotype occurred a few times. The V and J genes are TRBV27 and TRBJ1-2; the D gene is possibly TRBD1 (5 bases). In germline, CDR1 is MNHEY, CDR2 SMNVEV (reference sequence). V was trimmed by 3 bases and J by 0 bases, leaving 11 bases between them. The CDR3 has 15 residues. The CDR3 DNA follows: TGTGCCAGCAGTTTGGGACCTCCAGCTAACTATGGCTACACCTTC. It is translated as CASSLGPPANYGYTF.

This rearrangement joins TRBV12-3 or TRBV12-4 to TRBJ1-6, with 9 bases fitting TRBD1. The CDR3 contains 15 residues. Losses at the gene ends were 5 bases for V and 8 bases for J; bases not matched to a gene: 7. The CDR3 is CASSQTGGSDSPLHF. Here the CDR3 DNA reads TGTGCCAGCAGTCAGACAGGGGGTAGTGATTCACCCCTCCACTTT.

The rearrangement joins TRBV3-1 to TRBJ2-3, with 12 bases aligning to TRBD2. V was pared by 4 bases and J by 5 bases, with 4 bases of the junction left unmatched. There are 15 residues in the CDR3. Germline CDR1 and CDR2: LGHDT and YNNKEL (reference sequence). The CDR3 region has the DNA TGTGCCAGCAGCCCTCTAGCGGGGGGGGAAGATACGCAGTATTTT. Protein sequence: CASSPLAGGEDTQYF.

This clonotype was counted only a few times. The chain carries TRBV12-3 or TRBV12-4 and TRBJ2-7, with TRBD1 as a possible D gene (6 bases). The CDR3 consists of 13 residues. Trimming left V 8 bases short and J 4 bases short, with 15 bases between. CDR3 DNA: TGTGCCAGCCTTAGGGGGACGGAGTACGAGCAGTACTTC. This translates into CASLRGTEYEQYF.

This clonotype was seen ten or more times. This chain uses TRBV5-1 with TRBJ2-2, with TRBD1 matching 9 bases. The CDR3 loop spans 17 amino acids. Germline lookup yields CDR1 SGHRS and CDR2 YFSETQ. The junction had 7 bases not matched to a gene; V was cut back by 0 bases and J by 4 bases. DNA of the CDR3: TGCGCCAGCAGCTTGGCCTACGGGACAGGGCCCACCGGGGAGCTGTTTTTT. It translates to CASSLAYGTGPTGELFF.

The rearrangement joins TRBV29-1 to TRBJ2-7, with unresolved D. CDR1 and CDR2 from the germline V gene are SQVTM and ANQGSEA. The CDR3 has 11 amino acids. Trimming took off 4 bases at V and 1 base at J, with 5 bases between the two ends. The CDR3 region has the DNA TGCAGCGTTGGAACGTCCTACGAGCAGTACTTC. It yields the protein CSVGTSYEQYF.

This clonotype showed up just a few times. The CDR3 nucleotides read TGCAGTGCTACGGGACTAGCACACACCGGGGAGCTGTTTTTT. This sequence encodes CSATGLAHTGELFF. The chain recombines TRBV20-1 with TRBJ2-2; 9 bases fit TRBD2. J lost 3 bases, V lost 4 bases, and 3 bases had no gene match. The CDR3 is 14 residues long. Germline V gives CDR1 DFQATT, CDR2 SNEGSKA (reference sequence).

The rearrangement joins TRBV10-3 to TRBJ2-2; TRBD2 aligns across 9 bases. Germline trimming cut 3 bases from V and 4 bases from J; bases unmatched to any gene: 15. This CDR3 spans 19 amino acids. Germline loops: CDR1 ENHRY, CDR2 SYGVKD. The CDR3 sequence is CAISEPLAGPISGTGELFF. For the CDR3, the DNA is TGTGCCATCAGTGAACCTCTAGCGGGGCCGATTTCGGGCACCGGGGAGCTGTTTTTT.

The V call is TRBV20-1, the J call TRBJ2-7; 8 bases fit TRBD2. The J segment lost 3 bases and the V segment lost 1 base, leaving 5 bases of the junction unmatched. This CDR3 contains 14 residues. The germline V gene has CDR1 DFQATT and CDR2 SNEGSKA (reference sequence). Here the CDR3 DNA reads TGCAGTGCTAGAGGCCCGGGAGGGGGCTACGAGCAGTACTTC. Its translation is CSARGPGGGYEQYF.

V gene TRBV7-9 combines with J gene TRBJ2-3; D gene uncertain. The CDR3 length is 14 residues. Looked up from germline, CDR1 is SEHNR and CDR2 is FQNEAQ (reference sequence). The germline V and J ends were trimmed by 4 bases and 5 bases, with 13 bases remaining between them. CDR3 sequence (DNA): TGTGCCAGCAGCTCCATTCGGACCAGAGATACGCAGTATTTT. Encoded protein: CASSSIRTRDTQYF.

This chain uses TRBV5-1 with TRBJ1-2; no clear D. Trimming stripped 1 base from V and 0 bases from J, with 7 bases between. Germline loops: CDR1 SGHRS, CDR2 YFSETQ. CDR3 length: 14 amino acids. The CDR3: CASSLRVANYGYTF. CDR3 DNA sequence: TGCGCCAGCAGCTTGCGGGTAGCTAACTATGGCTACACCTTC.

The CDR3 coding sequence is TGTGCCAGCAGCCCGACAGGGTCCGGTAATGGCTACACCTTC. Translation: CASSPTGSGNGYTF. V is TRBV3-1 and J is TRBJ1-2; 7 bases match TRBD1. With 4 bases clipped from V and 6 bases from J, the junction kept 8 bases outside the gene matches. The CDR3 runs to 14 residues. Germline V lookup: CDR1 LGHDT, CDR2 YNNKEL (reference sequence).

This chain joins TRBV20-1 and TRBJ1-6; a possible D gene is TRBD1 (5 bases). The germline V gene encodes CDR1 DFQATT and CDR2 SNEGSKA (reference sequence). The CDR3 sequence is 15 residues long. V was cut by 2 bases and J by 5 bases, with 13 bases left in between. CDR3 DNA: TGCAGTGCTAGAACGGGGGGTGAAAATAATTCACCCCTCCACTTT. Amino acids: CSARTGGENNSPLHF.

This clonotype was observed a handful of times. V gene TRBV5-1 combines with J gene TRBJ2-2; D uncertain. Trimming cost V 1 base and J 4 bases, with 8 bases left between them. Germline V gene lookup returns CDR1 SGHRS and CDR2 YFSETQ. The CDR3 is made up of 14 amino acids. CDR3 DNA sequence: TGCGCCAGCAGCTTGAACGCCCCCACCGGGGAGCTGTTTTTT. Its protein product is CASSLNAPTGELFF.

The chain couples TRBV15 to TRBJ1-2, with TRBD1 matching 11 bases. Germline lookup yields CDR1 LNHNV and CDR2 YYDKDF (reference sequence). The junction had 6 bases not matched to a gene; V was cut back by 2 bases and J by 4 bases. The CDR3 spans 16 residues. The chain's CDR3 is CATSRRDRGETYGYTF. DNA for the CDR3: TGTGCCACCAGCAGAAGGGACAGGGGGGAAACCTATGGCTACACCTTC. Full variable domain (remainder filled in from reference TRBV15 and TRBJ1-2): DAMVIQNPRYQVTQFGKPVTLSCSQTLNHNVMYWYQQKSSQAPKLLFHYYDKDFNNEADTPDNFQSRRPNTSFCFLDIRSPGLGDTAMYLCATSRRDRGETYGYTFGSGTRLTVV.

This clonotype has more than one count but fewer than ten. The DNA for the CDR3 is TGTGCCAGCAGTTTACTGGCAGGGAGGCATGAGCAGTTCTTC. Translation: CASSLLAGRHEQFF. The chain combines TRBV27 with TRBJ2-1, with a possible D match to TRBD2 (6 bases). Germline values: CDR1 MNHEY, CDR2 SMNVEV (reference sequence). This CDR3 contains 14 residues. The V gene lost 2 bases and the J gene lost 8 bases, with 13 bases spanning the gap.

The genes are TRBV11-2 and TRBJ2-5; TRBD1 matches 10 bases. The germline gives CDR1 SGHAT, CDR2 FQNNGV. J lost 2 bases, V lost 3 bases, and 3 bases had no gene match. This CDR3 is 15 amino acids long. The CDR3 DNA reads TGTGCCAGCAGCTTGAGGACAGGGGGTCAAGAGACCCAGTACTTC. Translated: CASSLRTGGQETQYF.

Only a few counts were recorded for this clonotype. V and J are TRBV12-3 or TRBV12-4 and TRBJ2-7, with D possibly matching TRBD1 (5 bases). The CDR3 loop spans 13 amino acids. Trimming stripped 11 bases from V and 3 bases from J, with 17 bases between. The CDR3 bases are TGTGCCGTCAGGGTATCCGGCAACTACGAGCAGTACTTC. This sequence encodes CAVRVSGNYEQYF.

The rearrangement uses TRBV7-8 and TRBJ2-1, with no clear D. The CDR3 runs 13 residues. Trimming removed 4 bases at V and 0 bases at J, with 4 bases between. Germline V CDR1 and CDR2: SGHVS, FQNEAQ. CDR3 in amino acids: CASSSASYNEQFF. CDR3 nucleotide sequence: TGTGCCAGCAGCTCCGCCTCCTACAATGAGCAGTTCTTC.

This clonotype has more than one count but fewer than ten. This sequence joins TRBV4-3 and TRBJ2-1; D is undetermined. Germline assignment: CDR1 LGHNA and CDR2 YSLEER. Trimming took 2 bases from V and 0 from J, leaving 11 bases between them. The CDR3 extends over 16 amino acids. The CDR3 sequence: CASSQKLASSYNEQFF. The CDR3 DNA reads TGCGCCAGCAGCCAAAAACTGGCAAGCTCCTACAATGAGCAGTTCTTC.

In its sample, this clonotype was seen a few times. This rearrangement joins TRBV10-3 to TRBJ2-5; TRBD1 is a possible D gene (5 bases). CDR3 length equals 17 residues. V was shortened by 4 bases and J by 2 bases, with 20 bases between the two germline ends. Germline-derived CDR1 and CDR2 are ENHRY and SYGVKD. CDR3 in DNA: TGTGCCATCAGTGGAGTTATTTCAAGGGGCAATCAAGAGACCCAGTACTTC. Amino acids: CAISGVISRGNQETQYF.

J is TRBJ1-1 and V is TRBV20-1; D is possibly TRBD1 (5 bases). CDR3 length: 15 amino acids. Deletions cut 5 bases from V and 0 bases from J, with 16 bases between. Germline V gives CDR1 DFQATT, CDR2 SNEGSKA (reference sequence). CDR3 coding DNA: TGCAGTGCTCGCCACGGTGGGGCTTTGAACACTGAAGCTTTCTTT. This encodes CSARHGGALNTEAFF.

This clonotype was observed a few times. The rearrangement uses TRBV10-3 and TRBJ2-1, with TRBD2 matching 7 bases. Germline CDR1 is ENHRY and CDR2 is SYGVKD. The CDR3 length is 14 residues. V lost 2 bases to trimming and J lost 12 bases; unmatched junction nucleotides: 10. The CDR3, as DNA: TGTGCCATCAGTGAGCCTTCTAGCGGCGGGAGGCAGTTCTTC. Its translation is CAISEPSSGGRQFF.

V gene TRBV5-1 combines with J gene TRBJ1-6; possibly TRBD1 for D (6 bases). The ends were cut back, 0 bases at V and 4 bases at J, with 11 bases in the middle. CDR1 is SGHRS, CDR2 YFSETQ, per germline. The CDR3 is 16 residues long. CDR3 sequence reads: CASSLDGTLYNSPLHF. CDR3 nucleotide sequence: TGCGCCAGCAGCTTGGACGGGACACTGTATAATTCACCCCTCCACTTT.

The V gene is TRBV20-1, the J gene TRBJ2-3, with a weak D call TRBD2 (6 bases). CDR1 DFQATT and CDR2 SNEGSKA come from the germline V gene (reference sequence). The CDR3 is 12 residues long. V was cut by 6 bases and J by 2 bases, with 9 bases left in between. The CDR3 reads CSAAGPTDTQYF. Here the CDR3 DNA reads TGCAGTGCGGCGGGGCCCACAGATACGCAGTATTTT.

This CDR3 is CASSSGGSTYGYTF. The CDR3 DNA is TGCGCCAGCAGTTCGGGGGGCTCTACTTATGGCTACACCTTC. The chain links TRBV4-1 to TRBJ1-2, with TRBD1 as a possible D gene (6 bases). Germline loops: CDR1 MGHRA, CDR2 YSYEKL. V was cut by 6 bases and J by 5 bases, with 16 bases left in between. The CDR3 has 14 residues.